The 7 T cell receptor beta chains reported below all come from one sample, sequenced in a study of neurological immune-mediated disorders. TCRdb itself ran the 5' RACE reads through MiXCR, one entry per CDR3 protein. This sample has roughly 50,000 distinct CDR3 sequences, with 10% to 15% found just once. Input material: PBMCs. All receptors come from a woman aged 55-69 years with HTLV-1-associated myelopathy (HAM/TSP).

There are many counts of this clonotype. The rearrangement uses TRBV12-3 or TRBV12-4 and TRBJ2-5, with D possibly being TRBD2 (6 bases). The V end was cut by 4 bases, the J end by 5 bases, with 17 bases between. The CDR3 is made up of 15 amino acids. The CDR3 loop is CASSSFAGSLETQYF. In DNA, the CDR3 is TGTGCCAGCAGTTCCTTCGCGGGGTCCTTGGAGACCCAGTACTTC.

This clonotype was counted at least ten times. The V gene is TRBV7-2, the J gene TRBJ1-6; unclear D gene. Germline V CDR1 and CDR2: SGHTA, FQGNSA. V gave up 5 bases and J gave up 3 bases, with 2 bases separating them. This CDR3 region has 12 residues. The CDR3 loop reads CASSVYNSPLHF. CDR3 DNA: TGTGCCAGCAGCGTCTATAATTCACCCCTCCACTTT.

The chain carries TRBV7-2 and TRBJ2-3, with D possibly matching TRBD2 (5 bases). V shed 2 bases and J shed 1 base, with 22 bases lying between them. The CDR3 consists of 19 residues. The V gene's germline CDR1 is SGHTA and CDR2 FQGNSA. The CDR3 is CASSLNQRPPFKGTDTQYF. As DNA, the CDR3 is TGTGCCAGCAGCTTAAACCAGCGGCCTCCTTTTAAAGGCACAGATACGCAGTATTTT.

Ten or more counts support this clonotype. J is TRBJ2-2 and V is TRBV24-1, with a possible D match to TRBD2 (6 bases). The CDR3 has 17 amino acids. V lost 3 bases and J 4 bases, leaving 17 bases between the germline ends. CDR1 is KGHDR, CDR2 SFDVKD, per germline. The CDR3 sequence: CATSDTAGLSTTGELFF. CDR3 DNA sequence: TGTGCCACCAGTGATACGGCGGGATTGTCGACCACCGGGGAGCTGTTTTTT.

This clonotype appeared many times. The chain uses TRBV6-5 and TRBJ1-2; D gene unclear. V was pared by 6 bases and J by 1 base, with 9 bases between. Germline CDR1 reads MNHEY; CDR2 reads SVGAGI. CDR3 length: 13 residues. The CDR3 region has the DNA TGTGCCAGCAGAGAGACATATAACTATGGCTACACCTTC. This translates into CASRETYNYGYTF.

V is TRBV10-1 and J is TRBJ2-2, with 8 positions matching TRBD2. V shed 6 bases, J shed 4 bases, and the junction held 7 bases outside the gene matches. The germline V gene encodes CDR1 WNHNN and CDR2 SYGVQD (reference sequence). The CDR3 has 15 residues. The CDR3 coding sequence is TGCGCCAGCAGGGAGAGCGGGAGCGGCACCGGGGAGCTGTTTTTT. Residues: CASRESGSGTGELFF.

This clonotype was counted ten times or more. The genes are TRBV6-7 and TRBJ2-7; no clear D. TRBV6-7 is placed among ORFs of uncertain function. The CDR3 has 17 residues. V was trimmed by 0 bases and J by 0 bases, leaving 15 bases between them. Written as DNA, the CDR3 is TGTGCCAGCAGTTACTCCCCTACTCGCGCGAGCTCCTACGAGCAGTACTTC. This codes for CASSYSPTRASSYEQYF.